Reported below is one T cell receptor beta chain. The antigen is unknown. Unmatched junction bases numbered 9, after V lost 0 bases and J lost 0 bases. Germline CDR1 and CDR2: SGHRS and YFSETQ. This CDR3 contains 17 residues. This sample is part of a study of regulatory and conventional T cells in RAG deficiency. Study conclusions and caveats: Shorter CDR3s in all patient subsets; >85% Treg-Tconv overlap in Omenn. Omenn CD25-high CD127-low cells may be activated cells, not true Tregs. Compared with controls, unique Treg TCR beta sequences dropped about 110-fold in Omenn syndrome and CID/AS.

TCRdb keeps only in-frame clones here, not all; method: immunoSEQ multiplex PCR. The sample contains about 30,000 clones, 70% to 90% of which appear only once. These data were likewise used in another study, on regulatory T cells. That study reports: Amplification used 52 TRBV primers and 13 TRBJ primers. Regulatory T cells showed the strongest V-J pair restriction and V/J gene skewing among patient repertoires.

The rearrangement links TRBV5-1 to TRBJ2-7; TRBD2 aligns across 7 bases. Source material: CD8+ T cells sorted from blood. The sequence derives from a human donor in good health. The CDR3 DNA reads TGCGCCAGCAGCTTGGACCTTGGCGGGAGCAACTCCTACGAGCAGTACTTC. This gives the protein CASSLDLGGSNSYEQYF. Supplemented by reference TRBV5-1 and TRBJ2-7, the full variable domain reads KAGVTQTPRYLIKTRGQQVTLSCSPISGHRSVSWYQQTPGQGLQFLFEYFSETQRNKGNFPGRFSGRQFSNSRSEMNVSTLELGDSALYLCASSLDLGGSNSYEQYFGPGTRLTVT.